The T cell receptor (beta chain) under discussion was sequenced for a study of identical twins. Germline CDR1 ENHRY, CDR2 SYGVKD. Trimming left V 7 bases short and J 8 bases short, with 18 bases between. The CDR3 loop spans 14 amino acids. TCRdb re-analysed the 5' RACE reads in MiXCR, keeping a single row per CDR3 protein. The sample shows 1.5 million to 2 million distinct CDR3 sequences, roughly 35% of them seen only once. The chain links TRBV10-3 to TRBJ2-1, with a possible D match to TRBD2 (5 bases). The sequencing input was cord blood. The TCR comes from a newborn girl in good health. In DNA form, the CDR3 reads TGTGCCATCACCCCTAGCTCGGGAAGGGATGAGCAGTTCTTC. It translates to CAITPSSGRDEQFF.